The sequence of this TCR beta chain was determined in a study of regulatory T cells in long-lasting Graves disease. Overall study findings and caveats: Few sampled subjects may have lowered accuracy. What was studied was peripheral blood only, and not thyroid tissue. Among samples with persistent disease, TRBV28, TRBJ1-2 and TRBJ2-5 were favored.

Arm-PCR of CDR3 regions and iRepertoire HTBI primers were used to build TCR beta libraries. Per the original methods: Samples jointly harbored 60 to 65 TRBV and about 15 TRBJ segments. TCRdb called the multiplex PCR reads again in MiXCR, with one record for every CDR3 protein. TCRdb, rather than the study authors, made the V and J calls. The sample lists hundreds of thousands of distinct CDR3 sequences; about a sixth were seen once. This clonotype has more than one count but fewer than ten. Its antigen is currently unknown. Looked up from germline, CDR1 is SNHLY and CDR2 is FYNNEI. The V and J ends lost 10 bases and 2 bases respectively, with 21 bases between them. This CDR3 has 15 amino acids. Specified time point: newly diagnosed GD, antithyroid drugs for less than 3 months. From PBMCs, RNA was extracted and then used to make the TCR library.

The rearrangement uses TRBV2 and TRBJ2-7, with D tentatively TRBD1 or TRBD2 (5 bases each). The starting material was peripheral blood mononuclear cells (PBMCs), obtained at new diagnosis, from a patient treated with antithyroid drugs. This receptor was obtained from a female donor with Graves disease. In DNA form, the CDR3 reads TGTGCCACGCAGAAACCGGGGCGCCTAACCTACGAGCAGTACTTC. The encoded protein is CATQKPGRLTYEQYF. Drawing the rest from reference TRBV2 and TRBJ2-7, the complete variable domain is EPEVTQTPSHQVTQMGQEVILRCVPISNHLYFYWYRQILGQKVEFLVSFYNNEISEKSEIFDDQFSVERPDGSNFTLKIRSTKLEDSAMYFCATQKPGRLTYEQYFGPGTRLTVT.